This T cell receptor beta chain emerged from a study of post-analysis software for immune sequencing data. Each TCR beta cDNA library carried unique molecular identifiers. One entry per CDR3 protein, called by TCRdb with MiXCR from the PCR reads. The sample comprises about 770,000 distinct CDR3 sequences, around 42% of which are singletons, and roughly 4.5% rests with the top ten. General study results and limits: Four or five TRBV segments, TRBV5-6, TRBV5-1 and TRBV20-1 among them, were found more frequent in patients than controls.

This clonotype turned up a few times. What it binds is unknown. CDR1 is SGDLS, CDR2 YYNGEE, per germline. CDR3 length: 12 amino acids. Sequencing was carried out using blood. This TCR derives from a girl between 5 and 17 years old with multiple sclerosis. The V gene is TRBV9, the J gene TRBJ2-5, with D possibly matching TRBD2 (5 bases). The tail of the sequence fits TRBJ2-7 better, so the J call may be wrong. The CDR3 DNA follows: TGTGCCAGCAGCGTGGGGAGCGACGAGCAGTACTTC. Residues: CASSVGSDEQYF.